The TCR beta chain under discussion was sequenced for a study of blood T cell repertoires in COVID-19. Turning to the study itself: Collection of acute and convalescent COVID-19 samples took place in the United States, Italy and Spain. The cDNA or gDNA used as material had been derived from T cells, B-cell-depleted T cells, or PBMCs.

Sequencing used immunoSEQ multiplex PCR; TCRdb keeps in-frame clones, though not all of them. The data contain about 180,000 clones, 70% to 90% of them singletons. J gave up 9 bases and V 2 bases, and 10 bases lay outside the gene matches. Germline CDR1 SGDLS, CDR2 YYNGEE. This CDR3 has 15 residues. The sequenced sample consisted of peripheral blood. The receptor comes from a man aged 55 to 70 with acute or convalescent COVID-19. The rearrangement uses TRBV9 and TRBJ2-1, with 8 positions matching TRBD1. CDR3 bases: TGTGCCAGCAGCGTTAGGGAGGACAGGGTTGGTGAGCAGTTCTTC. Its protein is CASSVREDRVGEQFF.